The 2 T cell receptor beta chains given below trace back to one sample, sequenced in a study of tumor-infiltrating lymphocytes in primary liver carcinoma. RNA isolated from unsorted whole blood supplied the blood RNA, with germline DNA also extracted. Reverse transcription of 500 ng total RNA with a constant-region primer produced TCR beta cDNA. Generation of the TCR beta libraries relied on three nested multiplex PCR rounds using slightly modified ARM-PCR. PCR rounds one and two used TRBV1-TRBV30 forward primers with a C-beta reverse primer for around 11 cycles each. TCRdb re-called the multiplex PCR reads with MiXCR, one entry per CDR3 protein. The sample contains about 200,000 distinct CDR3 sequences, roughly two thirds of which appear only once. The source material was peripheral blood. All receptors come from a woman aged 55-70 years with primary liver carcinoma and hepatitis B virus infection.

This sequence joins TRBV11-3 and TRBJ2-6; no firm D call. The CDR3 contains 15 residues. The V gene's germline CDR1 is SGHNT and CDR2 YENEEA. The V gene lost 10 bases and the J gene lost 0 bases, with 13 bases spanning the gap. Here the CDR3 reads CANNSRRSGANVLTF. As DNA, the CDR3 is TGTGCCAACAACTCACGTCGCTCTGGGGCCAACGTCCTGACTTTC.

With respect to this clonotype: The conserved phenylalanine or tryptophan normally closing the CDR3 is absent here, so this likely arose from a read error. The gene calls are TRBV28 and TRBJ2-7; no reliable D call. Germline CDR1 is MDHEN and CDR2 is SYDVKM. Trimming shortened V by 11 bases and J by 1 base, and 12 bases separated the two germline ends. This CDR3 is 12 amino acids long. CDR3 in amino acids: CASGEISYEQYL. CDR3 DNA: TGTGCCTCCGGCGAGATTTCCTACGAGCAGTACCTC.